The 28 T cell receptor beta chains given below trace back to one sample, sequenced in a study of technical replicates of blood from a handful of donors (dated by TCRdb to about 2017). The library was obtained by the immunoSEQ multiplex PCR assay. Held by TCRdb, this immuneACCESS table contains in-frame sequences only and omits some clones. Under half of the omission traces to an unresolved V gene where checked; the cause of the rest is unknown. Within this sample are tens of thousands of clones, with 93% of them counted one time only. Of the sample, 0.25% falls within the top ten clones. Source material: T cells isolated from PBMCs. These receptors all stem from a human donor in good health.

CDR3 protein: CASSQGGRGTEAFF. The CDR3 DNA reads TGCGCCAGCAGCCAAGGTGGGCGAGGGACTGAAGCTTTCTTT. V usage is TRBV4-1 and J usage is TRBJ1-1; D remains unclear. The CDR3 totals 14 residues. CDR1 is MGHRA, CDR2 YSYEKL, per germline. Trimming took 1 base from V and 5 from J, leaving 11 bases between them.

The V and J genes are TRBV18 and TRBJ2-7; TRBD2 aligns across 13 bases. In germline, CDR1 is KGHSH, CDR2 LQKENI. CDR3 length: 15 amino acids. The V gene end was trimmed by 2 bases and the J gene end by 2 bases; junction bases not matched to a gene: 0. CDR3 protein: CASSPTSGGAYEQYF. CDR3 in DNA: TGTGCCAGCTCACCAACTAGCGGGGGGGCCTACGAGCAGTACTTC. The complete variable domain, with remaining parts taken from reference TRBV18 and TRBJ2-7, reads NAGVMQNPRHLVRRRGQEARLRCSPMKGHSHVYWYRQLPEEGLKFMVYLQKENIIDESGMPKERFSAEFPKEGPSILRIQQVVRGDSAAYFCASSPTSGGAYEQYFGPGTRLTVT.

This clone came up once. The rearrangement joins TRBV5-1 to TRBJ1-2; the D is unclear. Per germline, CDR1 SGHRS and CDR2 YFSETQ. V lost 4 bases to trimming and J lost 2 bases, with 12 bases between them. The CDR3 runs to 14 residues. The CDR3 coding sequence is TGCGCCAGCAGCCGGGGATCGGGGAACTATGGCTACACCTTC. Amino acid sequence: CASSRGSGNYGYTF.

CDR3 sequence reads: CASSVGPRATGELFF. For the CDR3, the DNA is TGTGCCAGCAGCGTAGGTCCCAGGGCAACCGGGGAGCTGTTTTTT. The chain carries TRBV9 and TRBJ2-2, with a possible D match to TRBD1 (5 bases). CDR1 SGDLS and CDR2 YYNGEE come from the germline V gene. The CDR3 runs 15 residues. V was pared by 0 bases and J by 5 bases, with 11 bases between.

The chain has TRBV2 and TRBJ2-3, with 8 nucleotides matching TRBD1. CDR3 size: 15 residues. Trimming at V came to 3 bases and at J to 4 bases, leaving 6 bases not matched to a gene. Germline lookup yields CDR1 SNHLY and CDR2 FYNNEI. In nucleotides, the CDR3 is TGTGCCAGCAGTGAGGACAGGGCAAGCGCAGATACGCAGTATTTT. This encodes CASSEDRASADTQYF.

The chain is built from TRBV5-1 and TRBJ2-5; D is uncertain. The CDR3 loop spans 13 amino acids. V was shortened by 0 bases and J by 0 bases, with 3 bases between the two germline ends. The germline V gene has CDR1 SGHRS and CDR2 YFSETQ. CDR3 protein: CASSLAYQETQYF. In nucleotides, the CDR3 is TGCGCCAGCAGCTTGGCGTACCAAGAGACCCAGTACTTC.

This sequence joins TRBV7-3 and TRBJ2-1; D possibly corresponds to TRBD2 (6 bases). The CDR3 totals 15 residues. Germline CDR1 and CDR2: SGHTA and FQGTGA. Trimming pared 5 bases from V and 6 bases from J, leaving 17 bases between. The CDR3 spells CASSQSSRGGNEQFF. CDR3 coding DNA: TGTGCCAGCAGCCAGTCTTCACGGGGAGGCAATGAGCAGTTCTTC. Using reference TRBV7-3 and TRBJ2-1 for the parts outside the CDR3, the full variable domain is GAGVSQTPSNKVTEKGKYVELRCDPISGHTALYWYRQSLGQGPEFLIYFQGTGAADDSGLPNDRFFAVRPEGSVSTLKIQRTERGDSAVYLCASSQSSRGGNEQFFGPGTRLTVL.

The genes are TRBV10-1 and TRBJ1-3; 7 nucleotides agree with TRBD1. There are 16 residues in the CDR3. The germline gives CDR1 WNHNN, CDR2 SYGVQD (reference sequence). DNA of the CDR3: TGCGCAAAAAGGGTTAACGTCCCGGACAGGTTCAACACCATATATTTT. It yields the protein CAKRVNVPDRFNTIYF.

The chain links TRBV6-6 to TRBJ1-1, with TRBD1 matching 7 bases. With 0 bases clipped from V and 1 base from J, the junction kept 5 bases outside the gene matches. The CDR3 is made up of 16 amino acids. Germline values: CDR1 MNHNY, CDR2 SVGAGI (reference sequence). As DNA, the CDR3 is TGTGCCAGCAGTTACTCGCCGGGACAGAGGAACACTGAAGCTTTCTTT. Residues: CASSYSPGQRNTEAFF.

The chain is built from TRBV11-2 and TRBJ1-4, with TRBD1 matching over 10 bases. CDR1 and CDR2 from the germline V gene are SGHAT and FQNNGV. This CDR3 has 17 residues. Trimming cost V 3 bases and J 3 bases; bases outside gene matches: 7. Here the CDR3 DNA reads TGTGCCAGCAGCTTGCGGACCGGACAGGGGGCTAATGAAAAACTGTTTTTT. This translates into CASSLRTGQGANEKLFF.

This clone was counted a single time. The chain's CDR3 is CASSHGGEREKLFF. In DNA, the CDR3 is TGTGCCAGCAGCCACGGCGGGGAAAGAGAAAAACTGTTTTTT. V usage is TRBV7-9 and J usage is TRBJ1-4; D remains unclear. In germline, CDR1 is SEHNR, CDR2 FQNEAQ (reference sequence). Between the trimmed V and J ends, which lost 5 bases and 8 bases, there was a span of 15 bases. CDR3 size: 14 residues.

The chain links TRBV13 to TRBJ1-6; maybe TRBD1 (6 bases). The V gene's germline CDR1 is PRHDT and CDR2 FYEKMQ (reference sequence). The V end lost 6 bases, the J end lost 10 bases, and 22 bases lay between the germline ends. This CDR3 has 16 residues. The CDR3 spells CASRQIATGTTSPLHF. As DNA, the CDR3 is TGTGCCAGCAGGCAAATCGCCACAGGGACTACCTCACCCCTCCACTTT. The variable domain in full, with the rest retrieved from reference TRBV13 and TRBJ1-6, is AAGVIQSPRHLIKEKRETATLKCYPIPRHDTVYWYQQGPGQDPQFLISFYEKMQSDKGSIPDRFSAQQFSDYHSELNMSSLELGDSALYFCASRQIATGTTSPLHFGNGTRLTVT.

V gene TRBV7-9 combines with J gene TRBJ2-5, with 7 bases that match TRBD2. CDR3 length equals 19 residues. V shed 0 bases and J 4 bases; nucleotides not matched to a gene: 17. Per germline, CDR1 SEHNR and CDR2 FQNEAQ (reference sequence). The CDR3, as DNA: TGTGCCAGCAGCTTAGCGCTCTCCGTTGGACAACAGCGGGGAGAGACCCAGTACTTC. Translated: CASSLALSVGQQRGETQYF.

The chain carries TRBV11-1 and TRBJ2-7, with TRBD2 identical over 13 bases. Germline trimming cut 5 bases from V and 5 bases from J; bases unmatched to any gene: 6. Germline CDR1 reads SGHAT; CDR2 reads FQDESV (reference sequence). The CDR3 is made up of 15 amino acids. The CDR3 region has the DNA TGTGCCAGCAGCAAAGGGACTAGCGGGAATAACGAGCAGTACTTC. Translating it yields CASSKGTSGNNEQYF.

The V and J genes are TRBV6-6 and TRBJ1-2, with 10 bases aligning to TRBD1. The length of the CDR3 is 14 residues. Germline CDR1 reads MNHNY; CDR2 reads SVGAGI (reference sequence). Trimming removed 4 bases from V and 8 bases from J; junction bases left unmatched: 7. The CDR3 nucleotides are TGTGCCAGCAGTTCCGGGACAGGGGTTGTAGGCTACACCTTC. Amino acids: CASSSGTGVVGYTF.

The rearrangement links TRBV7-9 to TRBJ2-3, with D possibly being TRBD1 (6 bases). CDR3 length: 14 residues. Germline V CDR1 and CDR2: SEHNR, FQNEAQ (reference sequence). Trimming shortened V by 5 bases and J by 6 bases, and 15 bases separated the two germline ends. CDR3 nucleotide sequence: TGTGCCAGCAGCACAGGGTGGAAGTCTGATACGCAGTATTTT. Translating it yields CASSTGWKSDTQYF.

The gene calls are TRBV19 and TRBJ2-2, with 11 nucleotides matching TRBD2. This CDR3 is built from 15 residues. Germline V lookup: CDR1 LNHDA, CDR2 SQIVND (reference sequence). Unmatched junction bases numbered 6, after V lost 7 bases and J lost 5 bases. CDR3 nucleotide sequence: TGTGCCAGTAAACTAGCGGGAGTAGGAACCGGGGAGCTGTTTTTT. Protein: CASKLAGVGTGELFF.

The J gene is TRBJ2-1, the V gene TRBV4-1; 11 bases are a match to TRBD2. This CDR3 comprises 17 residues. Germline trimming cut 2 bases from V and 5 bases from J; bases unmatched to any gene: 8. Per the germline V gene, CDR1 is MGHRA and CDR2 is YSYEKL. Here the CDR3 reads CASSQPIAGGPNNEQFF. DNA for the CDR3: TGCGCCAGCAGCCAACCTATAGCGGGGGGGCCGAACAATGAGCAGTTCTTC.

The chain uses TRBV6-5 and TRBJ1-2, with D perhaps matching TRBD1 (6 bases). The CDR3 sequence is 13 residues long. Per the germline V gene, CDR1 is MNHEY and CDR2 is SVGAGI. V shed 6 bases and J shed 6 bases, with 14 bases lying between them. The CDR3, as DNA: TGTGCCAGCAGCGTACAGGGTTGGGATGGCTACACCTTC. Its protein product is CASSVQGWDGYTF.

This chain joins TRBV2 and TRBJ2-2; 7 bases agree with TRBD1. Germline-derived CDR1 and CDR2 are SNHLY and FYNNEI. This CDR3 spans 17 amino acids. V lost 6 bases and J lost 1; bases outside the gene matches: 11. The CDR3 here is CASSLKQGFENTGELFF. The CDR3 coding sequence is TGTGCCAGCAGCCTCAAACAGGGGTTCGAGAACACCGGGGAGCTGTTTTTT.

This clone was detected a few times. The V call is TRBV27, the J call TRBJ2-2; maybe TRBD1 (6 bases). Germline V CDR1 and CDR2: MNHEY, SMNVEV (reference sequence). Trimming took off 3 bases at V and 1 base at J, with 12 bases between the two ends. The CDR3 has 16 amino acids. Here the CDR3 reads CASSLWADRNTGELFF. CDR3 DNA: TGTGCCAGCAGTTTGTGGGCGGACAGGAACACCGGGGAGCTGTTTTTT.

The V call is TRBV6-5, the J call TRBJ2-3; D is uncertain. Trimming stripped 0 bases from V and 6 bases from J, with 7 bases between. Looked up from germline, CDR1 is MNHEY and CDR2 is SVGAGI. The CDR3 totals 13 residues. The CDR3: CASSYSPRDTQYF. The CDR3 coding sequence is TGTGCCAGCAGTTACTCCCCGCGCGATACGCAGTATTTT.

CDR3 in DNA: TGTGCCAGCAGGGGGGGACGGACCTACGAGCAGTACTTC. Amino acid sequence: CASRGGRTYEQYF. The chain has TRBV28 and TRBJ2-7; a possible D gene is TRBD2 (6 bases). The V end was cut by 6 bases, the J end by 2 bases, with 11 bases between. Germline V gene data show CDR1 as MDHEN and CDR2 as SYDVKM. This CDR3 is built from 13 residues.

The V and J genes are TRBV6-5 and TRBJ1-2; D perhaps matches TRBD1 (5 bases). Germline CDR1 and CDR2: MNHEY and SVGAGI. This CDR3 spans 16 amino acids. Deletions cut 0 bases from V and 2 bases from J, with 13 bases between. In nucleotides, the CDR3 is TGTGCCAGCAGTTACTCGATCCAGGGCAGCAACTATGGCTACACCTTC. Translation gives CASSYSIQGSNYGYTF.

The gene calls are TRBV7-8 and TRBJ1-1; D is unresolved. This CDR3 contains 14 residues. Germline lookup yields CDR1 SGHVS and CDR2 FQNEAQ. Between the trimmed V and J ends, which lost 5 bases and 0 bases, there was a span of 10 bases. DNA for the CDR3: TGTGCCAGCAGCCCCCCGGTTGTGAACACTGAAGCTTTCTTT. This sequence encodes CASSPPVVNTEAFF. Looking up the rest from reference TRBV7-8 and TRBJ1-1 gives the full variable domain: GAGVSQSPRYKVAKRGQDVALRCDPISGHVSLFWYQQALGQGPEFLTYFQNEAQLDKSGLPSDRFFAERPEGSVSTLKIQRTQQEDSAVYLCASSPPVVNTEAFFGQGTRLTVV.

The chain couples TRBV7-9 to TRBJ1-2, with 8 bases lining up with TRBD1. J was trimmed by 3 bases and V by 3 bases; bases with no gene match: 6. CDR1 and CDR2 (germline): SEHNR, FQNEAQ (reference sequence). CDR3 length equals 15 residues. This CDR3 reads CASSFPQGADYGYTF. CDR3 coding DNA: TGTGCCAGCAGCTTCCCGCAGGGGGCAGACTATGGCTACACCTTC.

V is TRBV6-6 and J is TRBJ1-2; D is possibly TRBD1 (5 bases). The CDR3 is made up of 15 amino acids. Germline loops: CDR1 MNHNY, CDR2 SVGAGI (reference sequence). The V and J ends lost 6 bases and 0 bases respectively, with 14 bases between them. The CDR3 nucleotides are TGTGCCAGCAGCCAAACGACAGACACTAACTATGGCTACACCTTC. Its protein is CASSQTTDTNYGYTF.

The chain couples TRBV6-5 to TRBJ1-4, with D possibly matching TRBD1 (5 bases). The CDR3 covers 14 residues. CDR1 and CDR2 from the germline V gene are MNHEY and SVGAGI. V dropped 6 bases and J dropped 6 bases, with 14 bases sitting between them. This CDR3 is CASRGAFGDEKLFF. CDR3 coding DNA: TGTGCCAGCAGAGGGGCCTTCGGCGATGAAAAACTGTTTTTT.